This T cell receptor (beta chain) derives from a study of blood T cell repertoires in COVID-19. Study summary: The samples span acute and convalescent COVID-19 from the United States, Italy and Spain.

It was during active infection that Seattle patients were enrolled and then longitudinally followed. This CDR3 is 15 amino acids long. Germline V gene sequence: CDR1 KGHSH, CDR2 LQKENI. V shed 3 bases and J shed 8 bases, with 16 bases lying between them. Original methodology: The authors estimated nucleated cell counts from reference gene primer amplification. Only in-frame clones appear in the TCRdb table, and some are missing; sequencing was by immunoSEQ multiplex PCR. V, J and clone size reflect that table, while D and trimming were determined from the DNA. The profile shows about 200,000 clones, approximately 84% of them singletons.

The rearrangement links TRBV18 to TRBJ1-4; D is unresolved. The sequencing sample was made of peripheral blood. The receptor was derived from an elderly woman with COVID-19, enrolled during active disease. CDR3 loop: CASSPRRADTEKLFF. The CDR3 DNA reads TGTGCCAGCTCACCGAGGAGGGCAGATACCGAAAAACTGTTTTTT. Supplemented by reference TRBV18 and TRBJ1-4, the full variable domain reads NAGVMQNPRHLVRRRGQEARLRCSPMKGHSHVYWYRQLPEEGLKFMVYLQKENIIDESGMPKERFSAEFPKEGPSILRIQQVVRGDSAAYFCASSPRRADTEKLFFGSGTQLSVL.